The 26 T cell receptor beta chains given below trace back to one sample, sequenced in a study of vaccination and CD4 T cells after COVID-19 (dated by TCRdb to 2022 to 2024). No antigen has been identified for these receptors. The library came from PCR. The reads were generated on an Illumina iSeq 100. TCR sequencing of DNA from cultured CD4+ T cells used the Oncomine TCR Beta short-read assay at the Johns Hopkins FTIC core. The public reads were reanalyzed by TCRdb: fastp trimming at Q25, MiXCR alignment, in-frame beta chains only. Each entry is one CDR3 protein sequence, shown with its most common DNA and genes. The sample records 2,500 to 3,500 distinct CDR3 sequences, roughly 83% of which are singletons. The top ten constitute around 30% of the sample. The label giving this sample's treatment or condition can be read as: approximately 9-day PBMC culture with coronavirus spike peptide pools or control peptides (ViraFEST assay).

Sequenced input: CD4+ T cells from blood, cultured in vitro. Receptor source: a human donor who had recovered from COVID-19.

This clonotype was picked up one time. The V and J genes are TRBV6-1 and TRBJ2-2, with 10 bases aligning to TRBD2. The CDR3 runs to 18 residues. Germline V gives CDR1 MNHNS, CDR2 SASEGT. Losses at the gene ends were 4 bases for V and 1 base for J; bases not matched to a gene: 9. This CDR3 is CASSATASGGWNTGELFF. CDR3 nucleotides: TGTGCCAGCAGTGCTACGGCTAGCGGGGGTTGGAACACCGGGGAGCTGTTTTTT.

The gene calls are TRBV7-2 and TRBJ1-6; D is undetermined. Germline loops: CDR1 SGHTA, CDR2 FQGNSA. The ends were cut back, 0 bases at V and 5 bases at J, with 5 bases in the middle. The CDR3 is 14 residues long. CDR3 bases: TGTGCCAGCAGCTTAGCCCGGGATAATTCACCCCTCCACTTT. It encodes CASSLARDNSPLHF.

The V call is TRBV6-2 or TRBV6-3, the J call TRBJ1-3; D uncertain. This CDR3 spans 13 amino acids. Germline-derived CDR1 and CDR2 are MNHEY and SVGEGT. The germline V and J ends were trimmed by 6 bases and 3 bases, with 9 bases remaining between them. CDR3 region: CASSPAYGNTIYF. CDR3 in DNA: TGTGCCAGCAGCCCGGCCTATGGAAACACCATATATTTT.

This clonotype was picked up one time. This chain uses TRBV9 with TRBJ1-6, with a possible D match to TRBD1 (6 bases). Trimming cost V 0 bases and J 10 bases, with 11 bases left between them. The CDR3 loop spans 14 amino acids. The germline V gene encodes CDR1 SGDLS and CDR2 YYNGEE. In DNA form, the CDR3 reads TGTGCCAGCAGCGTAGGACAGGTTGGGTCACCCCTCCACTTT. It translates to CASSVGQVGSPLHF.

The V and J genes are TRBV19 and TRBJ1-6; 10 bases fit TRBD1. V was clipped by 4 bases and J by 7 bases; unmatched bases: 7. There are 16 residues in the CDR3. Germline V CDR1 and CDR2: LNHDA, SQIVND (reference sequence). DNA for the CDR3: TGTGCCAGTAGTAGGCGACAGGGGGCAACAAATTCACCCCTCCACTTT. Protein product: CASSRRQGATNSPLHF.

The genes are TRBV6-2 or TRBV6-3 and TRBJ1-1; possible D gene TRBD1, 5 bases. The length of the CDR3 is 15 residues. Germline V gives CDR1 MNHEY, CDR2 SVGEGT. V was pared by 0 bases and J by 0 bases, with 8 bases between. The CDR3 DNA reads TGTGCCAGCAGTTACTCGGAACAGGTGAACACTGAAGCTTTCTTT. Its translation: CASSYSEQVNTEAFF.

The CDR3 protein is CASSQDDGTVRPRGYTF. DNA for the CDR3: TGTGCCAGCAGCCAGGACGACGGGACAGTTCGCCCTCGTGGCTACACCTTC. The chain carries TRBV4-2 and TRBJ1-2; 7 nucleotides match TRBD1. Germline V gives CDR1 LGHNA, CDR2 YNFKEQ. The CDR3 is 17 amino acids. The ends lost 3 bases at V and 7 bases at J; junction bases unmatched: 17.

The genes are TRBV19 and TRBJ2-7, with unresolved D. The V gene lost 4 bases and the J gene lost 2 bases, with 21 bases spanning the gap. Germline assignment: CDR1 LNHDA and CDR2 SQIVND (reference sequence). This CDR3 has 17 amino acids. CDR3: CASSKIARTAATYEQYF. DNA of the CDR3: TGTGCCAGTAGTAAGATAGCCAGGACGGCGGCCACCTACGAGCAGTACTTC.

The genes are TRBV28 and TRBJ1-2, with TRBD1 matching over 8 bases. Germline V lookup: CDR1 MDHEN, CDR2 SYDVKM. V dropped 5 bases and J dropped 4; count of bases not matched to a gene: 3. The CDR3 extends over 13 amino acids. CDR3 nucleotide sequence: TGTGCCAGCAGTGCAACAGGGGGCTATGGCTACACCTTC. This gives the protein CASSATGGYGYTF.

Here the CDR3 DNA reads TGTGCCAGTAGTATCCGGGACAGTATTAGCAATCAGCCCCAGCATTTT. It codes for CASSIRDSISNQPQHF. V is TRBV19 and J is TRBJ1-5; 7 bases fit TRBD1. Germline V lookup: CDR1 LNHDA, CDR2 SQIVND (reference sequence). The CDR3 length is 16 residues. The J segment lost 0 bases and the V segment lost 3 bases, leaving 5 bases of the junction unmatched.

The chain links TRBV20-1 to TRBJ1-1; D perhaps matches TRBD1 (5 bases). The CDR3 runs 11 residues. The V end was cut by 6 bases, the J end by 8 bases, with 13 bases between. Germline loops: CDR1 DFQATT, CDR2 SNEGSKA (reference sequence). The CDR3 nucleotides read TGCAGTGCAAAGAACCACAGGGAAGCTTTCTTT. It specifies CSAKNHREAFF.

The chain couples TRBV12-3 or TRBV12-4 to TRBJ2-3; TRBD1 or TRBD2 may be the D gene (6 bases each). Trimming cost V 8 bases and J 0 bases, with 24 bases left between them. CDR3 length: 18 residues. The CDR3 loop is CASQKRAHLGASTDTQYF. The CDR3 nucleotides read TGTGCCAGCCAAAAGCGGGCTCATCTGGGGGCGAGCACAGATACGCAGTATTTT.

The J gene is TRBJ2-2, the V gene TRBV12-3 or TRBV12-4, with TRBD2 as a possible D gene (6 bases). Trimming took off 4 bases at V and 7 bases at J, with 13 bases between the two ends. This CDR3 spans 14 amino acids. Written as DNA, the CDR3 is TGTGCCAGCAGTTCGCGACGGGGGAGCGGGGAGCTGTTTTTT. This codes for CASSSRRGSGELFF.

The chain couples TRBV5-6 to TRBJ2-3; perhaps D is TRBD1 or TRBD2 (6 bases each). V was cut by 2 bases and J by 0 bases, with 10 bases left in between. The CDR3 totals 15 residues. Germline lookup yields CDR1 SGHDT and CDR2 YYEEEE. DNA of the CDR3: TGTGCCAGCAGCTTTGGGGGGCCGAGCACAGATACGCAGTATTTT. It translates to CASSFGGPSTDTQYF.

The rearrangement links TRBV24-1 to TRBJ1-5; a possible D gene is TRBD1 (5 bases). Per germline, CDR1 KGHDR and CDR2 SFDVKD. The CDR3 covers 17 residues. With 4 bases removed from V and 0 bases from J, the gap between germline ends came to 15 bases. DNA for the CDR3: TGTGCCACCAGTGACCCTAGGGGCGGAGATAGCAATCAGCCCCAGCATTTT. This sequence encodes CATSDPRGGDSNQPQHF.

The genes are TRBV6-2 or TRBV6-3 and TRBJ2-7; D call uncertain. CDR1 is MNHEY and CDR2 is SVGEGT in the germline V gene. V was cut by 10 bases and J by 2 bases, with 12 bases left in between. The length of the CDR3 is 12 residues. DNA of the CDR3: TGTGCCACCGGGCAAGTCCCCTACGAGCAGTACTTC. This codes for CATGQVPYEQYF.

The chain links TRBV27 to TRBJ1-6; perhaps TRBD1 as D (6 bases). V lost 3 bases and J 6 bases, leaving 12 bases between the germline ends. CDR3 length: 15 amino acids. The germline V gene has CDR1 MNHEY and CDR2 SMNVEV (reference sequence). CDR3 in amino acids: CASSFSGVSNSPLHF. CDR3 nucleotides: TGTGCCAGCAGTTTCTCAGGGGTGAGTAATTCACCCCTCCACTTT.

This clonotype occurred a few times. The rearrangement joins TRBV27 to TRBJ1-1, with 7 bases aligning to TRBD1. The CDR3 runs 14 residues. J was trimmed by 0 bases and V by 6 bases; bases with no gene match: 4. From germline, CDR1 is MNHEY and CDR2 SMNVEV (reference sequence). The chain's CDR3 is CASRVQGMNTEAFF. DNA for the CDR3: TGTGCCAGCAGGGTACAGGGGATGAACACTGAAGCTTTCTTT.

CDR3 sequence: CAWCGTSGEDEQFF. The DNA of the CDR3 is TGTGCCTGGTGTGGGACTAGCGGGGAGGATGAGCAGTTCTTC. The chain combines TRBV30 with TRBJ2-1, with 13 positions matching TRBD2. The CDR3 is 14 amino acids. Germline V CDR1 and CDR2: GTSNPN, SVGIG (reference sequence). V was pared by 5 bases and J by 8 bases, with 6 bases of the junction left unmatched.

CDR3 sequence: CASSQVDRDPGYYGYTF. The CDR3 nucleotides read TGCGCCAGCAGCCAAGTGGACAGGGATCCGGGTTACTATGGCTACACCTTC. The V gene is TRBV4-3, the J gene TRBJ1-2, with 8 nucleotides matching TRBD1. The CDR3 loop spans 17 amino acids. V lost 1 base to trimming and J lost 3 bases; unmatched junction nucleotides: 10. Germline V CDR1 and CDR2: LGHNA, YSLEER.

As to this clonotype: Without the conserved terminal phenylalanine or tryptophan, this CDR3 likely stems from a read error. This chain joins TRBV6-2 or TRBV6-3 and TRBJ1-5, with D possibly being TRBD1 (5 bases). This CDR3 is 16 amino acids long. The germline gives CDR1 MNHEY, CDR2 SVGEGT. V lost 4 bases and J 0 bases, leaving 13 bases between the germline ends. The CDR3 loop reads CASSSQELYSNQPQHY. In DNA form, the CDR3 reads TGTGCCAGCAGTTCACAGGAGCTCTATAGCAATCAGCCCCAGCATTAT.

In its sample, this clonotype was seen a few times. The CDR3 loop is CASSLASGNYGYTF. The DNA for the CDR3 is TGTGCCAGCAGCTTAGCGTCAGGGAACTATGGCTACACCTTC. The chain uses TRBV7-9 and TRBJ1-2; TRBD1 is a possible D gene (5 bases). Per germline, CDR1 SEHNR and CDR2 FQNEAQ (reference sequence). The germline V and J ends were trimmed by 0 bases and 2 bases, with 7 bases remaining between them. CDR3 length: 14 residues.

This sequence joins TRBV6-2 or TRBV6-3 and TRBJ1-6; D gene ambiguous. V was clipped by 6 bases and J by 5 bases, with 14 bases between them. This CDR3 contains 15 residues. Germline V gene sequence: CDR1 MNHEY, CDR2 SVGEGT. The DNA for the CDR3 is TGTGCCAGCAGACCCTCCACCGTAGATAATTCACCCCTCCACTTT. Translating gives CASRPSTVDNSPLHF.

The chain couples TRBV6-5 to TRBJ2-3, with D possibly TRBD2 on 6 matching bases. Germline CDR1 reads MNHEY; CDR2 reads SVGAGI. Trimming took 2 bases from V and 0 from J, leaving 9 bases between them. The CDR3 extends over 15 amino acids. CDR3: CASSYEAGSTDTQYF. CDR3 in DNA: TGTGCCAGCAGTTACGAGGCGGGAAGCACAGATACGCAGTATTTT.

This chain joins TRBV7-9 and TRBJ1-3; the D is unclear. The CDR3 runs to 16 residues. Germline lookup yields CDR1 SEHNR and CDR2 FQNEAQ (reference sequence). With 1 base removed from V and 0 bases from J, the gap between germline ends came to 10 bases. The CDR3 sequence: CASSLDRPGSGNTIYF. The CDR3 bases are TGTGCCAGCAGCTTAGATCGTCCAGGCTCTGGAAACACCATATATTTT.

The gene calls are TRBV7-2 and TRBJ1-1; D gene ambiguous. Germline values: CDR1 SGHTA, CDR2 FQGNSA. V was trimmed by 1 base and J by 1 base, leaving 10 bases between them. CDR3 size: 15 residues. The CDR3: CASSLVLRSNTEAFF. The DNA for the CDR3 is TGTGCCAGCAGCTTAGTACTTCGATCGAACACTGAAGCTTTCTTT.